The 16 T cell receptor beta chains below were found in one sample sequenced in a study of blood T cell repertoires in COVID-19. Generated by immunoSEQ multiplex PCR, the TCRdb table keeps only in-frame clones and is missing some. The data show some 240,000 clones, roughly 84% seen once. The sequenced material came from peripheral blood. Receptors originate from a middle-aged woman who had recovered from COVID-19.

This chain connects TRBV28 to TRBJ1-4; D possibly corresponds to TRBD1 (6 bases). The CDR3 consists of 14 residues. V lost 6 bases, J lost 5 bases, and 13 bases lay in between. Germline-derived CDR1 and CDR2 are MDHEN and SYDVKM. This CDR3 is CASSTGTSNEKLFF. Here the CDR3 DNA reads TGTGCCAGCAGCACCGGGACATCGAATGAAAAACTGTTTTTT.

The chain carries TRBV6-5 and TRBJ1-1; TRBD1 agrees at 8 bases. J was trimmed by 5 bases and V by 6 bases; bases with no gene match: 8. Germline CDR1 reads MNHEY; CDR2 reads SVGAGI. This CDR3 region has 14 residues. The DNA of the CDR3 is TGTGCCAGCAGCGTTGGACAGGGAGGTACTGAAGCTTTCTTT. Its protein is CASSVGQGGTEAFF.

The sample holds a few counts of this clone. This CDR3 reads CASSVGQGNEKLFF. CDR3 nucleotide sequence: TGTGCCAGCAGCGTGGGACAGGGTAATGAAAAACTGTTTTTT. This rearrangement joins TRBV5-4 to TRBJ1-4, with 9 bases that match TRBD1. J was trimmed by 4 bases and V by 4 bases; bases with no gene match: 2. CDR1 and CDR2 from the germline V gene are SGHNT and YYREEE (reference sequence). The CDR3 loop spans 14 amino acids.

This sequence joins TRBV5-1 and TRBJ1-2; D perhaps matches TRBD1 (6 bases). Trimming took 3 bases from V and 4 from J, leaving 10 bases between them. The CDR3 has 13 residues. Germline V gives CDR1 SGHRS, CDR2 YFSETQ. The CDR3 bases are TGCGCCAGCAGCTCGGACAGAGTCTATGGCTACACCTTC. Amino acids: CASSSDRVYGYTF.

The chain carries TRBV30 and TRBJ2-7; 10 nucleotides line up with TRBD1. The V segment lost 2 bases and the J segment 6 bases; nucleotides outside the gene matches: 4. Germline-derived CDR1 and CDR2 are GTSNPN and SVGIG (reference sequence). The CDR3 extends over 13 amino acids. The CDR3 sequence: CAWSQRTGGEQYF. For the CDR3, the DNA is TGTGCCTGGAGTCAGAGGACAGGGGGCGAGCAGTACTTC.

This chain links TRBV30 with TRBJ1-5, with a tentative D call TRBD1 (5 bases). Germline CDR1 is GTSNPN and CDR2 is SVGIG (reference sequence). This CDR3 has 13 residues. V dropped 4 bases and J dropped 5 bases, with 12 bases sitting between them. The CDR3 spells CAWTVGADQPQHF. In DNA form, the CDR3 reads TGTGCCTGGACTGTAGGGGCGGATCAGCCCCAGCATTTT.

This chain joins TRBV13 and TRBJ1-4; D is possibly TRBD1 (5 bases). V lost 0 bases, J lost 5 bases, and 7 bases lay in between. The germline V gene encodes CDR1 PRHDT and CDR2 FYEKMQ (reference sequence). The CDR3 runs 14 residues. The DNA for the CDR3 is TGTGCCAGCAGCTTAGGTCCAGGGAATGAAAAACTGTTTTTT. Translation: CASSLGPGNEKLFF.

This chain uses TRBV19 with TRBJ2-3; possible D gene TRBD2, 5 bases. V was clipped by 5 bases and J by 3 bases, with 12 bases between them. CDR3 length: 14 amino acids. CDR1 is LNHDA and CDR2 is SQIVND in the germline V gene (reference sequence). CDR3 coding DNA: TGTGCCAGTAGTCCCGACTATGGGACAGATACGCAGTATTTT. This encodes CASSPDYGTDTQYF.

The CDR3 DNA sequence: TGTGCCAGCAGTCCCTACGAGGGAAAGGCTGGGGCCAACGTCCTGACTTTC. It encodes CASSPYEGKAGANVLTF. J is TRBJ2-6 and V is TRBV27, with D perhaps TRBD2 (5 bases). The CDR3 loop spans 17 amino acids. Germline assignment: CDR1 MNHEY and CDR2 SMNVEV (reference sequence). The germline V and J ends were trimmed by 5 bases and 2 bases, with 16 bases remaining between them.

V gene TRBV29-1 combines with J gene TRBJ2-3, with 7 bases fitting TRBD1. In germline, CDR1 is SQVTM, CDR2 ANQGSEA. J lost 8 bases, V lost 6 bases, and 5 bases had no gene match. CDR3 length: 11 residues. The CDR3 loop reads CSVGTEGTQYF. The CDR3 nucleotides read TGCAGCGTGGGGACAGAAGGTACGCAGTATTTT.

V and J are TRBV6-4 and TRBJ1-2; the D gene is possibly TRBD1 (5 bases). V lost 7 bases, J lost 0 bases, and 24 bases lay in between. This CDR3 has 18 amino acids. Germline V gene sequence: CDR1 MRHNA, CDR2 SNTAGT. DNA for the CDR3: TGTGCCAGCATTAGGGGAGGGCTAACAGACCGTACTAACTATGGCTACACCTTC. It codes for CASIRGGLTDRTNYGYTF.

The chain employs TRBV5-1 and TRBJ1-1; unclear D gene. Germline V lookup: CDR1 SGHRS, CDR2 YFSETQ. There are 14 residues in the CDR3. The V and J ends lost 0 bases and 4 bases respectively, with 10 bases between them. The CDR3 region is CASSLGAGSTEAFF. DNA of the CDR3: TGCGCCAGCAGCTTGGGAGCAGGCTCCACTGAAGCTTTCTTT.

This clone has only one observation. The rearrangement links TRBV7-9 to TRBJ1-6; D is unclear. This CDR3 comprises 14 residues. The V gene lost 4 bases and the J gene lost 10 bases, with 14 bases spanning the gap. The germline V gene has CDR1 SEHNR and CDR2 FQNEAQ (reference sequence). CDR3 sequence (DNA): TGTGCCAGCAGCTCTAGCGGGTCGGAGTCACCCCTCCACTTT. This gives the protein CASSSSGSESPLHF.

This sequence joins TRBV5-1 and TRBJ1-2, with D maybe TRBD1 (5 bases). The CDR3 is made up of 12 amino acids. Germline CDR1 reads SGHRS; CDR2 reads YFSETQ. Deletions cut 2 bases from V and 8 bases from J, with 10 bases between. CDR3 coding DNA: TGCGCCAGCAGCTTCTCGGGGGACGGCTACACCTTC. Translation: CASSFSGDGYTF. Supplemented by reference TRBV5-1 and TRBJ1-2, the full variable domain reads KAGVTQTPRYLIKTRGQQVTLSCSPISGHRSVSWYQQTPGQGLQFLFEYFSETQRNKGNFPGRFSGRQFSNSRSEMNVSTLELGDSALYLCASSFSGDGYTFGSGTRLTVV.

The chain recombines TRBV5-1 with TRBJ1-4; maybe TRBD1 (5 bases). The CDR3 totals 15 residues. Germline-derived CDR1 and CDR2 are SGHRS and YFSETQ. V was clipped by 4 bases and J by 5 bases, with 15 bases between them. CDR3: CASSQGGQGNEKLFF. The CDR3 DNA sequence: TGCGCCAGCAGCCAGGGTGGGCAGGGAAATGAAAAACTGTTTTTT.

The chain uses TRBV2 and TRBJ2-7, with 7 bases identical to TRBD1. This CDR3 comprises 12 residues. V dropped 6 bases and J dropped 3; count of bases not matched to a gene: 2. Germline CDR1 SNHLY, CDR2 FYNNEI. The CDR3 DNA is TGTGCCAGCAGAGGGGACAGCTACGAGCAGTACTTC. Translated: CASRGDSYEQYF.